The 27 T cell receptor beta chains given below trace back to one sample, sequenced in a study of T-cell reconstitution after alpha-beta-depleted transplantation in children. Unique molecular identifiers were used to barcode this TCRbeta library. Each CDR3 protein gets one entry after TCRdb re-called the PCR reads with MiXCR. The top ten hold approximately 10% of the sample, which has 250,000 to 400,000 distinct CDR3 sequences, 20% to 30% seen once. Sequences were derived from PBMCs, mostly from graft donor cells, sampled 180 days after TCRalphabeta/CD19-depleted stem cell transplant. All receptors derive from a male patient aged 10 to 17 who had a stem cell transplant for acute lymphoblastic leukemia, so the T cells may come from the graft donor.

This clonotype was observed at least ten times. An end of the junction differs from the germline gene, which may be a read error. The chain is built from TRBV12-3 or TRBV12-4 and TRBJ2-3; 7 bases are shared with TRBD1. The CDR3 is 14 residues long. The CDR3 DNA follows: TGTGCCAGCAGCTTAGGGGGCTTCACAGATACGCAGTATTTT. Translated: CASSLGGFTDTQYF.

The table lists this clonotype with many counts. This rearrangement joins TRBV20-1 to TRBJ2-7, with 9 bases matching TRBD2. This CDR3 spans 15 amino acids. Germline lookup yields CDR1 DFQATT and CDR2 SNEGSKA (reference sequence). The V and J ends lost 5 bases and 2 bases, in that order; junction bases with no gene match: 10. The CDR3 reads CSARLAVAGAYEQYF. CDR3 in DNA: TGCAGTGCTCGGCTAGCGGTAGCGGGAGCCTACGAGCAGTACTTC.

V usage is TRBV7-3 and J usage is TRBJ2-2; a weak D match, TRBD2 (6 bases). V lost 3 bases, J lost 3 bases, and 17 bases lay in between. Looked up from germline, CDR1 is SGHTA and CDR2 is FQGTGA. This CDR3 spans 17 amino acids. The CDR3 protein is CASSFSAGLGYTGELFF. CDR3 sequence (DNA): TGTGCCAGCAGCTTTTCCGCGGGATTGGGATACACCGGGGAGCTGTTTTTT. Full variable domain (missing parts from reference TRBV7-3 and TRBJ2-2): GAGVSQTPSNKVTEKGKYVELRCDPISGHTALYWYRQSLGQGPEFLIYFQGTGAADDSGLPNDRFFAVRPEGSVSTLKIQRTERGDSAVYLCASSFSAGLGYTGELFFGEGSRLTVL.

This chain links TRBV5-1 with TRBJ1-5, with 8 bases lining up with TRBD1. CDR1 SGHRS and CDR2 YFSETQ come from the germline V gene. The CDR3 consists of 14 residues. V shed 4 bases and J 6 bases; nucleotides not matched to a gene: 6. The CDR3, as DNA: TGCGCCAGCAGCCAAGGACAGGGCGGTCAGCCCCAGCATTTT. Translation gives CASSQGQGGQPQHF.

This clonotype was observed a few times. This rearrangement joins TRBV4-3 to TRBJ1-1; D unclear. The CDR3 consists of 13 residues. V was pared by 0 bases and J by 5 bases, with 7 bases between. The germline V gene has CDR1 LGHNA and CDR2 YSLEER. The CDR3 coding sequence is TGCGCCAGCAGCCAAGATCCCCGGACTGAAGCTTTCTTT. Its protein is CASSQDPRTEAFF.

This clonotype was detected only a few times. The V and J genes are TRBV5-1 and TRBJ2-5, with 8 bases that match TRBD2. V gave up 1 base and J gave up 3 bases; unmatched junction bases: 5. This CDR3 spans 15 amino acids. Germline V CDR1 and CDR2: SGHRS, YFSETQ. The CDR3: CASSLTSGAKETQYF. The CDR3 DNA follows: TGCGCCAGCAGCTTGACTAGCGGAGCAAAAGAGACCCAGTACTTC. Full variable domain (missing parts from reference TRBV5-1 and TRBJ2-5): KAGVTQTPRYLIKTRGQQVTLSCSPISGHRSVSWYQQTPGQGLQFLFEYFSETQRNKGNFPGRFSGRQFSNSRSEMNVSTLELGDSALYLCASSLTSGAKETQYFGPGTRLLVL.

The V and J genes are TRBV20-1 and TRBJ2-7, with a tentative D call TRBD2 (5 bases). CDR3 length: 14 amino acids. The V and J ends lost 7 bases and 2 bases respectively, with 18 bases between them. CDR1 and CDR2 (germline): DFQATT, SNEGSKA (reference sequence). CDR3 protein: CSDSAWEWPYEQYF. The CDR3 region has the DNA TGCAGTGATAGCGCCTGGGAGTGGCCCTACGAGCAGTACTTC.

With regard to this clonotype: One end of the junction does not line up with germline, which may come from a read error. The rearrangement joins TRBV14 to TRBJ2-1; D call uncertain. CDR3 length: 12 amino acids. The V gene's germline CDR1 is SGHDN and CDR2 FVKESK. In DNA, the CDR3 is TGCGCCAGCAGCCAAGTCTACAATGAGCAGTTCTTC. As protein: CASSQVYNEQFF.

This clonotype came up a few times. CDR3 in DNA: TGTGCCAGCAGCTTAAGAGCGCGGCATTTCACAGATACGCAGTATTTT. This sequence encodes CASSLRARHFTDTQYF. The J gene is TRBJ2-3, the V gene TRBV7-9; D is unresolved. The CDR3 covers 16 residues. Germline CDR1 reads SEHNR; CDR2 reads FQNEAQ (reference sequence). Trimming cost V 2 bases and J 2 bases, with 14 bases left between them.

This clonotype has just one count. As DNA, the CDR3 is TGTGCCAGCTCTACAGATGGCAGGGGGCATGACACCGGGGAGCTGTTTTTT. Translating it yields CASSTDGRGHDTGELFF. The chain couples TRBV6-1 to TRBJ2-2, with 8 bases that match TRBD1. This CDR3 comprises 17 residues. With V trimmed by 8 bases and J by 3 bases, 14 bases remained unmatched. The germline CDR1 and CDR2 sequences are MNHNS and SASEGT.

The chain is built from TRBV5-1 and TRBJ2-5; no firm D call. Germline V gene sequence: CDR1 SGHRS, CDR2 YFSETQ. The CDR3 contains 14 residues. The ends were cut back, 0 bases at V and 3 bases at J, with 9 bases in the middle. Here the CDR3 reads CASSLENAEETQYF. CDR3 sequence (DNA): TGCGCCAGCAGCTTGGAGAACGCAGAAGAGACCCAGTACTTC.

This rearrangement joins TRBV4-2 to TRBJ2-1; D might be TRBD2 (6 bases). Trimming took 2 bases from V and 7 from J, leaving 9 bases between them. CDR1 and CDR2 (germline): LGHNA, YNFKEQ. This CDR3 has 13 amino acids. CDR3 nucleotides: TGTGCCAGCAGCCAACGGCTAGCGAATGAGCAGTTCTTC. As protein: CASSQRLANEQFF.

This clonotype was counted between two and nine times. V is TRBV6-2 or TRBV6-3 and J is TRBJ2-1; TRBD1 might be the D (6 bases). The V end was cut by 5 bases, the J end by 8 bases, with 10 bases between. This CDR3 has 12 amino acids. Germline CDR1 and CDR2: MNHEY and SVGEGT. The CDR3 region is CASSGDKDEQFF. The DNA for the CDR3 is TGTGCCAGCAGTGGGGACAAAGATGAGCAGTTCTTC.

In its sample, this clonotype was seen a few times. The CDR3 sequence is CASSLNPPLVRTDTQYF. The CDR3 coding sequence is TGTGCCAGCAGCTTAAACCCCCCACTAGTTCGAACAGATACGCAGTATTTT. The chain is built from TRBV7-3 and TRBJ2-3, with D tentatively TRBD2 (5 bases). This CDR3 has 17 residues. Germline CDR1 is SGHTA and CDR2 is FQGTGA. Trimming took 1 base from V and 3 from J, leaving 17 bases between them. The whole variable domain, filled in from reference TRBV7-3 and TRBJ2-3, reads GAGVSQTPSNKVTEKGKYVELRCDPISGHTALYWYRQSLGQGPEFLIYFQGTGAADDSGLPNDRFFAVRPEGSVSTLKIQRTERGDSAVYLCASSLNPPLVRTDTQYFGPGTRLTVL.

This clonotype appeared a few times. The V call is TRBV7-9, the J call TRBJ2-5; no clear D gene. The CDR3 totals 15 residues. V was cut by 4 bases and J by 2 bases, with 14 bases left in between. Germline CDR1 reads SEHNR; CDR2 reads FQNEAQ (reference sequence). Here the CDR3 reads CASSSDQKQQETQYF. The CDR3 DNA reads TGTGCCAGCAGCTCCGATCAGAAACAGCAAGAGACCCAGTACTTC.

This clonotype turned up a few times. DNA of the CDR3: TGCGCCAGCAGCTTGTTGGGAGAACCTTCCTACGAGCAGTACTTC. It encodes CASSLLGEPSYEQYF. This chain links TRBV5-1 with TRBJ2-7, with D tentatively TRBD2 (5 bases). Trimming shortened V by 1 base and J by 1 base, and 12 bases separated the two germline ends. The CDR3 has 15 amino acids. CDR1 is SGHRS and CDR2 is YFSETQ in the germline V gene.

The chain uses TRBV20-1 and TRBJ2-7; tentatively, D is TRBD1 or TRBD2 (5 bases each). The V gene lost 2 bases and the J gene lost 2 bases, with 19 bases spanning the gap. CDR1 and CDR2 (germline): DFQATT, SNEGSKA (reference sequence). This CDR3 has 16 amino acids. CDR3 residues: CSARSPRGVGAYEQYF. CDR3 nucleotides: TGCAGTGCTAGATCCCCTCGAGGGGTTGGCGCCTACGAGCAGTACTTC.

The chain is built from TRBV5-6 and TRBJ2-3; TRBD2 matches 8 bases. Germline loops: CDR1 SGHDT, CDR2 YYEEEE. With V trimmed by 0 bases and J by 3 bases, 9 bases remained unmatched. The CDR3 is 17 residues long. CDR3 protein: CASSLDGSGVWTDTQYF. As DNA, the CDR3 is TGTGCCAGCAGCTTGGACGGTAGCGGGGTGTGGACAGATACGCAGTATTTT.

In its sample, this clonotype was seen a few times. The chain is built from TRBV6-6 and TRBJ1-4; possibly TRBD1 for D (5 bases). Germline assignment: CDR1 MNHNY and CDR2 SVGAGI (reference sequence). There are 13 residues in the CDR3. In nucleotides, the CDR3 is TGTGCTCTGGGGGGGACGGCTAATGAAAAACTGTTTTTT. Protein product: CALGGTANEKLFF.

The chain uses TRBV7-9 and TRBJ2-7; the match to TRBD2 covers 11 bases. The CDR3 is made up of 16 amino acids. Germline loops: CDR1 SEHNR, CDR2 FQNEAQ (reference sequence). With 4 bases clipped from V and 0 bases from J, the junction kept 5 bases outside the gene matches. The DNA of the CDR3 is TGTGCCAGCAGCTCGGGACTAGCGGAACACTCCTACGAGCAGTACTTC. Amino acid sequence: CASSSGLAEHSYEQYF.

This clonotype was seen only a few times. The genes are TRBV7-3 and TRBJ2-3; tentatively, D is TRBD1 (6 bases). Germline-derived CDR1 and CDR2 are SGHTA and FQGTGA. The CDR3 spans 14 residues. V was shortened by 5 bases and J by 2 bases, with 11 bases between the two germline ends. The CDR3 DNA follows: TGTGCCAGCAGCAAGTGGACAGCCACAGATACGCAGTATTTT. Residues: CASSKWTATDTQYF.

The chain joins TRBV12-3 or TRBV12-4 to TRBJ2-7, with D possibly being TRBD1 (6 bases). CDR3 length: 15 residues. Between the trimmed V and J ends, which lost 3 bases and 0 bases, there was a span of 12 bases. The CDR3 loop is CASSLRGHASYEQYF. CDR3 DNA sequence: TGTGCCAGCAGTTTGAGGGGACACGCCTCCTACGAGCAGTACTTC.

The chain combines TRBV13 with TRBJ2-1; the D gene is possibly TRBD2 (6 bases). Germline-derived CDR1 and CDR2 are PRHDT and FYEKMQ (reference sequence). The ends were cut back, 0 bases at V and 12 bases at J, with 9 bases in the middle. The length of the CDR3 is 12 residues. This CDR3 reads CASSLGGGGQFF. The CDR3 DNA sequence: TGTGCCAGCAGCTTAGGGGGGGGAGGGCAGTTCTTC.

This chain uses TRBV11-1 with TRBJ2-3, with 13 bases lining up with TRBD2. The CDR3 runs 19 residues. Germline V CDR1 and CDR2: SGHAT, FQDESV (reference sequence). The V gene end was trimmed by 6 bases and the J gene end by 2 bases; junction bases not matched to a gene: 14. CDR3 nucleotide sequence: TGTGCCAGCAGGTCGACTAGCGGGAGGCCCCTTTTCCCCACAGATACGCAGTATTTT. It specifies CASRSTSGRPLFPTDTQYF.

The chain employs TRBV7-6 and TRBJ2-7; 9 nucleotides agree with TRBD2. This CDR3 contains 16 residues. V lost 5 bases, J lost 5 bases, and 13 bases stayed unmatched. CDR1 SGHVS and CDR2 FNYEAQ come from the germline V gene. The CDR3: CASSQSGVAGVHEQYF. For the CDR3, the DNA is TGTGCCAGCAGCCAGAGCGGGGTAGCGGGAGTCCACGAGCAGTACTTC.

This clonotype has a handful of counts. This chain links TRBV12-3 or TRBV12-4 with TRBJ1-1; 8 positions agree with TRBD1. The CDR3 has 17 residues. V was clipped by 3 bases and J by 1 base; unmatched bases: 10. The DNA of the CDR3 is TGTGCCAGCAGTTTTCGGACAGGGAATGGGGCGAACACTGAAGCTTTCTTT. Protein: CASSFRTGNGANTEAFF.

In this sample, this clonotype turned up a few times. The rearrangement uses TRBV9 and TRBJ2-1, with TRBD2 matching over 14 bases. CDR3 length: 17 residues. CDR1 SGDLS and CDR2 YYNGEE come from the germline V gene. After removal of 2 bases from V and 6 bases from J, the junction contained 7 bases not matched to a gene. The CDR3 DNA sequence: TGTGCCAGCAGCGTGGGGACTAGCGGGAGCCACGCCAATGAGCAGTTCTTC. Its protein product is CASSVGTSGSHANEQFF.